This is a list of T cell receptor beta chains from one sample in a study of blood T cell repertoires in COVID-19. The data were produced by immunoSEQ multiplex PCR, yet TCRdb's version contains in-frame clones alone and is incomplete. The profile shows 100,000 to 150,000 clones, approximately 80% of them singletons. Sequencing was carried out using peripheral blood. These receptors all stem from a man between 60 and 75 years old with acute or convalescent COVID-19. CDR3s include the opening cysteine and the closing phenylalanine or tryptophan.

v_call	cdr3_aa
TRBV20-1	CSASLRRGFTDTQYF
TRBV15	CATSSRSSNQPQHF
TRBV24-1	CATSDLASPSTDTQYF
TRBV10-1	CASSEKLRSGRMNEQFF
TRBV10-1	CASSHSRDSRDTQYF
TRBV6-5	CASSKGTSGEKLFF
TRBV7-3	CASSAQQRNEQFF
TRBV5-1	CASSLRQGDNYGYTF
TRBV18	CASSPPAGQIYNEQFF
TRBV5-1	CASSFLANTEAFF
TRBV3-1/TRBV3-2	CASSQGSTSAYEQYF
TRBV28	CASSPSGSPNQPQHF
TRBV28	CASSSPSGPGELFF
TRBV14	CASSQLTGKGNTIYF
TRBV10-1	CASSESYQRDSTDTQYF
TRBV28	CASHWQGAGGDTQYF
TRBV11-2	CASSPGQGSTEAFF
TRBV5-3	CARSGTVYGYTF
TRBV19	CASSYGLAGMGTGELFF
TRBV5-6	CASSWRDRGGGYTF
TRBV7-3	CASSLFPGTSDEQYF
TRBV2	CASTPAYEQYF
TRBV10-1	CASSGDGRPDTQYF
TRBV19	CASSIARTELNSPLHF
TRBV5-5	CASSSSRVRSTDTQYF
TRBV29-1	CSVAISGAGGGQFF
TRBV3-1/TRBV3-2	CASSRQPNQPQHF
TRBV24-1	CATSDRGTYEQYF
TRBV7-3	CASRSQEGRNYGYTF
TRBV29-1	CSVEEYQWAGDKTEAFF
TRBV30	CAWSDLGQPQGGYTF
TRBV5-5	CASSLVNYGYTF
TRBV4-1	CASSQADRDGNTIYF
TRBV5-4	CASSLETGHTEAFF
TRBV2	CANLAGSSQSGNTIYF
TRBV27	CASSSGTGSYNSPLHF
TRBV7-9	CASSGGLAGNEQFF
TRBV5-1	CASSSTQGTDTQYF
TRBV30	CAWSTGLAGRGETQYF
TRBV6-5	CASRATGGGIEAFF
TRBV9	CASSVPEGKETQYF
TRBV9	CASSVGTGVAQPQHF
TRBV15	CATSREEGTEAFF
TRBV29-1	CSVEGTDSTNEKLFF
TRBV5-1	CASSLGGTPASELFF
TRBV7-9	CASSPRDGRRSEQYF
TRBV20-1	CSASRPRGQGSQNTEAFF
TRBV24-1	CATSDPTAFQPQHF
TRBV10-3	CAISESLGTGRLNIQYF
TRBV27	CASRYRVGDTEAFF
TRBV6-6	CASSRNRAGDSNQPQHF
TRBV29-1	CSAVGQGYEQYF